This T cell receptor beta chain was identified in a study of glioma-infiltrating T cells. Germline-derived CDR1 and CDR2 are MNHNY and SVGAGI (reference sequence). V dropped 6 bases and J dropped 1 base, with 17 bases sitting between them. The CDR3 consists of 16 residues. Amplification of TCR alpha and beta CDR3 regions from RNA used iRepertoire nested multiplex PCR. MiXCR, run by TCRdb on the multiplex PCR reads, gives a single entry per CDR3 protein. The sample lists around 190,000 distinct CDR3 sequences; 25% to 35% were seen once. This clonotype was sampled from a human donor with low-grade glioma or glioblastoma, undergoing nonglioma brain surgery, or in good health (not recorded which). Source material: glioma tissue, nonneoplastic brain tissue, or PBMCs (not recorded which). The chain has TRBV6-6 and TRBJ2-3; D is possibly TRBD2 (6 bases). This CDR3 reads CASRSRVERGTDTQYF. DNA for the CDR3: TGTGCCAGCAGGTCCCGGGTTGAGCGGGGCACAGATACGCAGTATTTT.